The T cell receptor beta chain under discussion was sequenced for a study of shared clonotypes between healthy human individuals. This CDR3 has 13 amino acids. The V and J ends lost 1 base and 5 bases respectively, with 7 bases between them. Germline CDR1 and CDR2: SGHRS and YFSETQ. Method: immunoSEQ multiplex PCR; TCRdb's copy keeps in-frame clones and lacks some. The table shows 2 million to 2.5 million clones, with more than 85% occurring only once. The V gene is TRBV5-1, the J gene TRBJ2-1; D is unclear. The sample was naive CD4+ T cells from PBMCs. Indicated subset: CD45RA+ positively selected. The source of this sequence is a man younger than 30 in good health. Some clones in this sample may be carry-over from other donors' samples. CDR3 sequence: CASSLNTDNEQFF. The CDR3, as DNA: TGCGCCAGCAGCTTGAACACCGACAATGAGCAGTTCTTC.